This paragraph covers one T cell receptor (beta chain) sequence. From germline, CDR1 is LGHDT and CDR2 YNNKEL (reference sequence). The length of the CDR3 is 15 residues. Trimming took 1 base from V and 6 from J, leaving 13 bases between them. TCRdb called the RT-PCR reads again in MiXCR, with one record for every CDR3 protein. This table has about 700,000 distinct CDR3 sequences, approximately 14% appearing once. This receptor was identified in a female donor in good health, serving as a healthy control. The material sequenced was memory CD4+ T cells from blood. V and J are TRBV3-1 and TRBJ2-1, with D possibly called TRBD1 or TRBD2 (6 bases each). CDR3 DNA sequence: TGTGCCAGCAGCCAAGTAGGGGGGAGCCCCAATGAGCAGTTCTTC. It yields the protein CASSQVGGSPNEQFF.